The present entry profiles one T cell receptor beta chain with its context. In the authors' methods: The authors estimated nucleated cell counts from reference gene primer amplification. The protocol was immunoSEQ multiplex PCR, while the TCRdb copy is restricted to in-frame clones and leaves out a portion. That table furnishes V, J and clone size, whereas the DNA furnished D and trimming. The sample consists of 100,000 to 140,000 clones, around 88% of them appearing once. This entry is derived from a study of blood T cell repertoires in COVID-19. After removal of 4 bases from V and 2 bases from J, the junction contained 1 base not matched to a gene. Germline V lookup: CDR1 SEHNR, CDR2 FQNEAQ (reference sequence). The CDR3 runs 14 residues.

The TCR originated in a man over 45 with active or convalescent COVID-19. The sample consisted of peripheral blood. The chain recombines TRBV7-9 with TRBJ1-5; 8 nucleotides align to TRBD1. The CDR3, as DNA: TGTGCCAGCAGCTCGGACAGGGGCAATCAGCCCCAGCATTTT. The encoded protein is CASSSDRGNQPQHF.